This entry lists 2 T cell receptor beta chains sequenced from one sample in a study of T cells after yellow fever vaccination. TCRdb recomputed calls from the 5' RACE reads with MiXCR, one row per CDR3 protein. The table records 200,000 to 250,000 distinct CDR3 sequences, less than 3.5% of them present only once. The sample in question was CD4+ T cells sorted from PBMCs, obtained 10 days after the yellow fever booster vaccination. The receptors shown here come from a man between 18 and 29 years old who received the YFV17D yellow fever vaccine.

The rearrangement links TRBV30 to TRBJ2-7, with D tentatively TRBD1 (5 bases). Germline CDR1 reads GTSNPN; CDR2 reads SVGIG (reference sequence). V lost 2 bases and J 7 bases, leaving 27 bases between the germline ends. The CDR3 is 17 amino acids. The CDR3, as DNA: TGTGCCTGGAGTCATAGGGGAACGCACAGGTTGATTTTTGAGCAGTACTTC. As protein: CAWSHRGTHRLIFEQYF.

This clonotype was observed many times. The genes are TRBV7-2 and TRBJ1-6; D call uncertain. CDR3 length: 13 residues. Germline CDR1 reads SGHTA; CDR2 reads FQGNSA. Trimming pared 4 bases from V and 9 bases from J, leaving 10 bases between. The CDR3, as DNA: TGTGCCAGCAGCTCCCCCGGAGGTTCACCCCTCCACTTT. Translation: CASSSPGGSPLHF.